This TCR beta chain stems from a study of blood T cell repertoires in COVID-19. On the study more broadly: Some COVID-19 samples were acute and others convalescent; all came from the United States, Italy and Spain. The analysed material was cDNA or gDNA that came from T cells, B-cell-depleted T cells, or PBMCs.

Germline assignment: CDR1 SGHRS and CDR2 YFSETQ. The CDR3 loop spans 15 amino acids. V lost 3 bases to trimming and J lost 5 bases; unmatched junction nucleotides: 8. Original data processing: Amplification of reference gene primers was used by the study to estimate nucleated cell counts. Generated by immunoSEQ multiplex PCR, the TCRdb table keeps only in-frame clones and is missing some. That table gives V, J and clone size, and the DNA gave D and trimming. This repertoire shows 50,000 to 70,000 clones, about 86% found once; its top ten account for approximately 7.2%. The clonotype originates from a man between 45 and 60 years old with active COVID-19. Sequenced input: peripheral blood. The rearrangement joins TRBV5-1 to TRBJ2-5; 9 bases fit TRBD1. The CDR3 region has the DNA TGCGCCAGCAGCTGGGGACAGGGCTGGGGGGAGACCCAGTACTTC. This sequence encodes CASSWGQGWGETQYF.